This TCR beta chain was obtained from a study of T cells after yellow fever vaccination. Trimming pared 0 bases from V and 6 bases from J, leaving 8 bases between. This CDR3 region has 14 residues. Germline V lookup: CDR1 SGHVS, CDR2 FQNEAQ. TCRdb used MiXCR to reprocess the 5' RACE reads, holding one entry per CDR3 protein. The top ten clones hold 15% to 20% of a sample with about 320,000 distinct CDR3 sequences, 3.5% to 5% of them seen once. The clonotype comes from a man aged 18 to 30 who received the YFV17D yellow fever vaccine. The chain recombines TRBV7-8 with TRBJ1-4; the D is unclear. The sequencing here drew on PBMCs, taken 15 days after the yellow fever booster vaccination. CDR3 sequence: CASSLAPVYEKLFF. In DNA form, the CDR3 reads TGTGCCAGCAGCTTAGCGCCTGTCTATGAAAAACTGTTTTTT.